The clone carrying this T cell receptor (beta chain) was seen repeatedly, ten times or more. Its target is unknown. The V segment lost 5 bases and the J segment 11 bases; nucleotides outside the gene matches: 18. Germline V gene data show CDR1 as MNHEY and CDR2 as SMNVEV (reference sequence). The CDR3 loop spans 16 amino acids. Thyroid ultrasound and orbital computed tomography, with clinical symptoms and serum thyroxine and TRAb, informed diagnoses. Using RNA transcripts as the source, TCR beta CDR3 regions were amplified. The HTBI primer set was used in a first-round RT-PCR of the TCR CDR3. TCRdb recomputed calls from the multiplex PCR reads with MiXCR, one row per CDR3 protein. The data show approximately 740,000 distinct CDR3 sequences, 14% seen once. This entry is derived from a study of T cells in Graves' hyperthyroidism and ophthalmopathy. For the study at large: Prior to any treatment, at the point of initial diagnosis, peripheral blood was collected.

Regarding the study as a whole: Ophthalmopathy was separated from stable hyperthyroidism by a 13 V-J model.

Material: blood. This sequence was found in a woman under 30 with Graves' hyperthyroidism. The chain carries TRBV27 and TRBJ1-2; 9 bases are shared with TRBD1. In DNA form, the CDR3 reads TGTGCCAGCAGTCACGAGGGGAGTCCGGTAGGGACAGGGTACACCTTC. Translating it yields CASSHEGSPVGTGYTF.